The 5 T cell receptor beta chains below all came from one sample that was sequenced in a study of human T cells and chemical hapten exposure. TCRdb fed the RACE reads into MiXCR, producing one record per CDR3 protein. Found here are roughly 38,000 distinct CDR3 sequences, 7.6% of them singletons; the top ten hold around 1.2%. Documented time point: pre-sensitization, week 0. Treatment indicated: therapeutic diphenylcyclopropenone sensitization with weekly scalp DPC. Here the sequenced sample was whole blood, taken in connection with sensitization to the hapten diphenylcyclopropenone (DPC). The origin of the receptors is a woman in her forties or fifties with alopecia areata. Some clones in this sample may be carry-over from other donors' samples.

The V and J genes are TRBV7-3 and TRBJ2-2; no definite D call. The CDR3 contains 14 residues. Between the trimmed V and J ends, which lost 0 bases and 0 bases, there was a span of 2 bases. From germline, CDR1 is SGHTA and CDR2 FQGTGA. This chain's CDR3 is CASSLTSNTGELFF. CDR3 nucleotides: TGTGCCAGCAGCTTAACCTCGAACACCGGGGAGCTGTTTTTT.

This clonotype was detected many times. The gene calls are TRBV18 and TRBJ1-2, with D uncertain. CDR3 length: 14 amino acids. The germline V and J ends were trimmed by 0 bases and 9 bases, with 14 bases remaining between them. The V gene's germline CDR1 is KGHSH and CDR2 LQKENI. The CDR3: CASSPPRQVLSYTF. Written as DNA, the CDR3 is TGTGCCAGCTCACCACCCAGGCAGGTCCTTAGCTACACCTTC.

This clonotype was counted between two and nine times. The chain has TRBV12-3 or TRBV12-4 and TRBJ2-7; D is unclear. The CDR3 length is 11 residues. With 6 bases removed from V and 1 base from J, the gap between germline ends came to 4 bases. The CDR3: CASSQSYEQYF. The CDR3 bases are TGTGCCAGCAGCCAGTCCTACGAGCAGTACTTC.

This clonotype was detected ten times or more. V and J are TRBV29-1 and TRBJ2-1; TRBD2 is a possible D gene (5 bases). Germline V lookup: CDR1 SQVTM, CDR2 ANQGSEA. Trimming removed 1 base at V and 2 bases at J, with 12 bases between. The CDR3 length is 15 residues. CDR3 in amino acids: CSVEGSGTTYNEQFF. The CDR3 DNA is TGCAGCGTTGAAGGGAGCGGAACTACCTACAATGAGCAGTTCTTC.

This clonotype has at least ten counts. The rearrangement joins TRBV7-6 to TRBJ2-7; 10 positions agree with TRBD2. With 5 bases clipped from V and 2 bases from J, the junction kept 6 bases outside the gene matches. Germline V gives CDR1 SGHVS, CDR2 FNYEAQ. This CDR3 has 15 amino acids. In DNA form, the CDR3 reads TGTGCCAGCAGCAAGACTAGCGGGCCAACCTACGAGCAGTACTTC. This codes for CASSKTSGPTYEQYF.